The clone carrying this TCR beta chain was counted at least ten times. The antigen is not known. This CDR3 is 17 amino acids long. V was clipped by 0 bases and J by 5 bases, with 16 bases between them. Per the germline V gene, CDR1 is LGHDT and CDR2 is YNNKEL (reference sequence). Preparation methods for the bulk TCR libraries were those previously described, with listed TCR primers. TCRdb used MiXCR to reprocess the PCR reads, holding one entry per CDR3 protein. This table holds some 320,000 distinct CDR3 sequences, 20% to 25% found once. This sample was taken from a study of molecular identifiers for immune sequencing clone quantification. Findings of the study overall: Whereas naive cells kept under 1% of molecules in clones above 20 RNA copies, such clones held over 97% in effectors.

Libraries used roughly 20,000 to 1,100,000 sorted naive CD8 T cells and 10%, 30% or 50% RNA input. The source of this sequence is a human donor in good health. Some libraries in this study had Jurkat cell RNA spiked in. Sequenced sample: naive CD8+ T cells from blood, with Jurkat cell RNA spiked in. Specified subset: FACS-sorted CD8+CD4-CCR7+CD45RA+ naive T cells. The V and J genes are TRBV3-1 and TRBJ2-2; D is possibly TRBD1 (5 bases). CDR3 region: CASSQDIPGLGTGELFF. CDR3 DNA sequence: TGTGCCAGCAGCCAAGATATTCCAGGGTTAGGGACCGGGGAGCTGTTTTTT.